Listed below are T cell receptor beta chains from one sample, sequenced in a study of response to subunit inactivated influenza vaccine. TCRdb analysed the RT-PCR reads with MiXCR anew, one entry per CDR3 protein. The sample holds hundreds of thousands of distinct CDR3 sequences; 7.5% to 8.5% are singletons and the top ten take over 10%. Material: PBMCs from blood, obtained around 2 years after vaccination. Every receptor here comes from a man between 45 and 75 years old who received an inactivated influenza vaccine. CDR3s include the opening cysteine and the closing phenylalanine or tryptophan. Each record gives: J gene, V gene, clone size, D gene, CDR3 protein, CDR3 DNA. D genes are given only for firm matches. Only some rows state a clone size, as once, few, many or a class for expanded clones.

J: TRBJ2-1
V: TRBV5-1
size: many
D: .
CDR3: CASSSGYGGRANNEQFF
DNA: TGCGCCAGCAGCTCGGGATACGGTGGTCGGGCAAACAATGAGCAGTTCTTC

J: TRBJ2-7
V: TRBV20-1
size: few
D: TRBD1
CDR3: CSARSDRDSYEQYF
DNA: TGCAGTGCTAGGTCGGACAGGGACTCCTACGAGCAGTACTTC

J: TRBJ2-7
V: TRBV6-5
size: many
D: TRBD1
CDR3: CATGDRADEQYF
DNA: TGTGCCACCGGGGACAGGGCAGACGAGCAGTACTTC

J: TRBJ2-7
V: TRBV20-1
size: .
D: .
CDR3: CSASYGRSSYEQYF
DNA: TGCAGTGCTAGTTATGGCAGGAGCTCCTACGAGCAGTACTTC

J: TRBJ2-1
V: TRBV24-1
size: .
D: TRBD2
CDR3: CATSDTGTSGRLDNEQFF
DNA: TGTGCCACCAGTGATACCGGGACTAGCGGGAGGTTGGACAATGAGCAGTTCTTC

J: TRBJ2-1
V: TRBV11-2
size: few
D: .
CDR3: CASSFGASDRGNEQFF
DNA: TGTGCCAGCAGCTTTGGGGCGTCGGACCGGGGCAATGAGCAGTTCTTC

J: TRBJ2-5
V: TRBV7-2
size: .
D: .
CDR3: CASSTGASGAETQYF
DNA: TGTGCCAGCAGCACAGGGGCCAGCGGGGCAGAGACCCAGTACTTC

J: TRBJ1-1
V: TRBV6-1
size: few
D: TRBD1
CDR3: CASVQGAKDTEAFF
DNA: TGTGCCAGCGTACAGGGGGCGAAGGACACTGAAGCTTTCTTT

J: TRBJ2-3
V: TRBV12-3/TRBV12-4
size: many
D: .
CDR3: CASRPGSTDTQYF
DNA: TGTGCCAGCAGACCGGGGAGCACAGATACGCAGTATTTT

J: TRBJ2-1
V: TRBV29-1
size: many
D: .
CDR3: CSVEGQSSYNEQFF
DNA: TGCAGCGTTGAAGGACAGAGCTCCTACAATGAGCAGTTCTTC

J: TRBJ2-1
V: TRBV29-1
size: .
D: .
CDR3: CSVELDYYNEQFF
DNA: TGCAGCGTTGAATTGGACTACTACAATGAGCAGTTCTTC